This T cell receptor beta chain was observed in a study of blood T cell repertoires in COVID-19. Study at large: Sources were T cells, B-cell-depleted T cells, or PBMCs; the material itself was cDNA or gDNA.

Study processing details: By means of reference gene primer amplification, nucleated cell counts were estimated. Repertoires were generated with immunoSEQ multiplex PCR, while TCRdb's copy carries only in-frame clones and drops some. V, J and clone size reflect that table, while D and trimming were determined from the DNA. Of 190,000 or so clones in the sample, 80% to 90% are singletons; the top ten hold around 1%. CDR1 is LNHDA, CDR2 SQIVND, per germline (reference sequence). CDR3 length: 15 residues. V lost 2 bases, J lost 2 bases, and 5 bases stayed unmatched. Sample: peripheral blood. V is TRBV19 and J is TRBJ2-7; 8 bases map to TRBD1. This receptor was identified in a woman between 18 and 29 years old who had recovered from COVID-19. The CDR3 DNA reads TGTGCCAGTAGTATATCCGGGACAGGCCCCTACGAGCAGTACTTC. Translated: CASSISGTGPYEQYF.